These 8 T cell receptor beta chains were all obtained from the same sample, sequenced in a study of Graves' ophthalmopathy and Graves' hyperthyroidism. RNA served as the template for amplifying TCR beta CDR3 regions. In the first round, RT-PCR was carried out with HTBI primers, and a multiplex PCR formed the second round. TCRdb fed the multiplex PCR reads into MiXCR, producing one record per CDR3 protein. The repertoire holds some 350,000 distinct CDR3 sequences, with about 17% as singletons. Sequenced input: peripheral blood. The receptors shown here come from an adult woman with stable Graves' hyperthyroidism.

This clonotype has ten or more counts. This rearrangement joins TRBV7-2 to TRBJ2-7, with 9 bases aligning to TRBD1. With V trimmed by 5 bases and J by 2 bases, 4 bases remained unmatched. This CDR3 region has 14 residues. Germline V gene sequence: CDR1 SGHTA, CDR2 FQGNSA. The CDR3 sequence is CASSTRQGAYEQYF. The CDR3 DNA is TGTGCCAGCAGCACGCGACAGGGGGCCTACGAGCAGTACTTC.

This clonotype was seen at least ten times. This chain joins TRBV7-6 and TRBJ1-1, with a possible D match to TRBD1 (6 bases). Germline CDR1 is SGHVS and CDR2 is FNYEAQ. This CDR3 is built from 15 residues. V was pared by 1 base and J by 4 bases, with 13 bases between. The CDR3 DNA follows: TGTGCCAGCAGCTTAGATGAGGGGGTCGGCACTGAAGCTTTCTTT. It specifies CASSLDEGVGTEAFF.

The chain joins TRBV24-1 to TRBJ1-5; D not certain. This CDR3 is 15 amino acids long. The V end lost 0 bases, the J end lost 5 bases, and 10 bases lay between the germline ends. Germline CDR1 reads KGHDR; CDR2 reads SFDVKD. CDR3 amino acids: CATSDLTVSDQPQHF. As DNA, the CDR3 is TGTGCCACCAGTGATTTGACGGTTTCTGATCAGCCCCAGCATTTT.

This clonotype was counted at least ten times. The rearrangement uses TRBV19 and TRBJ2-7; D uncertain. The CDR3 extends over 17 amino acids. The V and J ends lost 6 bases and 2 bases respectively, with 23 bases between them. The germline CDR1 and CDR2 sequences are LNHDA and SQIVND (reference sequence). The CDR3 spells CASSHQQDGKRPYEQYF. CDR3 sequence (DNA): TGTGCCAGTAGCCACCAACAAGACGGCAAAAGACCCTACGAGCAGTACTTC.

This clonotype was seen ten or more times. The chain employs TRBV28 and TRBJ1-1, with a tentative D call TRBD1 (5 bases). Trimming stripped 9 bases from V and 4 bases from J, with 12 bases between. CDR3 length equals 12 residues. Germline CDR1 reads MDHEN; CDR2 reads SYDVKM. The CDR3 loop is CASGLGGTEAFF. The CDR3 nucleotides are TGTGCCAGTGGCCTGGGGGGCACTGAAGCTTTCTTT.

This clonotype was detected ten times or more. A much larger clone differs by one base, so this may be a read error. CDR3 amino acids: CARSLQAGGVHEQYF. The CDR3 nucleotides read TGTGCCCGCAGCTTACAAGCGGGAGGGGTTCACGAGCAGTACTTC. The rearrangement joins TRBV7-2 to TRBJ2-7; 10 nucleotides line up with TRBD2. CDR3 size: 15 residues. Germline V gene sequence: CDR1 SGHTA, CDR2 FQGNSA.

This clonotype was detected many times. The chain couples TRBV7-6 to TRBJ2-5, with TRBD2 identical over 11 bases. Unmatched junction bases numbered 5, after V lost 1 base and J lost 1 base. Germline V gives CDR1 SGHVS, CDR2 FNYEAQ. The CDR3 loop spans 17 amino acids. The CDR3 region is CASSLGLAGGGQETQYF. The CDR3 region has the DNA TGTGCCAGCAGCTTAGGGCTAGCGGGAGGAGGCCAAGAGACCCAGTACTTC.

This clonotype showed up many times. The genes are TRBV28 and TRBJ1-2; D remains ambiguous. This CDR3 has 11 amino acids. The V gene's germline CDR1 is MDHEN and CDR2 SYDVKM. V gave up 4 bases and J gave up 7 bases, with 7 bases separating them. DNA for the CDR3: TGTGCCAGCAGTTCGGCATTTGGCTACACCTTC. It specifies CASSSAFGYTF.